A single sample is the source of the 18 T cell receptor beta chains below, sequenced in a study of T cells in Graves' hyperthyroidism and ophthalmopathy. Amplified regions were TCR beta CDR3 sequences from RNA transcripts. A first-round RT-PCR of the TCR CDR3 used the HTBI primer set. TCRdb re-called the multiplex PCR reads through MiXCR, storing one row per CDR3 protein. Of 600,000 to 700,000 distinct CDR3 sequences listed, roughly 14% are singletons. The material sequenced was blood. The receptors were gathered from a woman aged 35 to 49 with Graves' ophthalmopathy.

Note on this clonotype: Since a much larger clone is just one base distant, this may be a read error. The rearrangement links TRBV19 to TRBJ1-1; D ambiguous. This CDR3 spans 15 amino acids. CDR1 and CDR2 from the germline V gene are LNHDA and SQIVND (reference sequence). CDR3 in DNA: TGTGCCAGTAGTCAACAACGAGGCCCGAACACTGGAGCTTTCTTT. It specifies CASSQQRGPNTGAFF.

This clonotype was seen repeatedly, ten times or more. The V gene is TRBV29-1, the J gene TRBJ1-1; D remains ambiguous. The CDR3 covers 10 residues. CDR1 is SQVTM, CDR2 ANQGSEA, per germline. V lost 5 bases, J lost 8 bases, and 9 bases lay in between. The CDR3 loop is CSVTTGEAFF. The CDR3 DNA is TGCAGCGTTACCACCGGGGAAGCTTTCTTT.

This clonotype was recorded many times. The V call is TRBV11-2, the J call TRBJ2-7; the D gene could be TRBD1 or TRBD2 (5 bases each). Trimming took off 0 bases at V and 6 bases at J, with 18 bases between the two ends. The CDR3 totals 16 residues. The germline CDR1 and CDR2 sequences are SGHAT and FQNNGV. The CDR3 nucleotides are TGTGCCAGCAGCTTAGATCCGGGACGGTGGGAAAGCGAGCAGTACTTC. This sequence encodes CASSLDPGRWESEQYF.

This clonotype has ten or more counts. CDR3 in DNA: TGTGCCAGTAGTACCCGACGGGCTAGAGGCACCGGGGAGCTGTTTTTT. Translation gives CASSTRRARGTGELFF. The rearrangement joins TRBV19 to TRBJ2-2, with no clear D. V was cut by 4 bases and J by 4 bases, with 16 bases left in between. This CDR3 contains 16 residues. CDR1 is LNHDA and CDR2 is SQIVND in the germline V gene (reference sequence).

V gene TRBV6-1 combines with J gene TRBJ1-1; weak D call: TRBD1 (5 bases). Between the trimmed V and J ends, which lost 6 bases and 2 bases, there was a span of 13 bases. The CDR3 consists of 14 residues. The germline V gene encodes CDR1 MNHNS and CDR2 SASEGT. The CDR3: CASRNDRINTEAFF. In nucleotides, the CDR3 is TGTGCCAGCAGAAACGACAGAATTAACACTGAAGCTTTCTTT.

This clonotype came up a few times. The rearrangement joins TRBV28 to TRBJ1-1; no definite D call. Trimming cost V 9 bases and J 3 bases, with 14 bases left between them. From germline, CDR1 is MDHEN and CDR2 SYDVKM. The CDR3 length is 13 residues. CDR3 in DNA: TGTGCCAGTCGACTGGGGTGGGACACTGAAGCTTTCTTT. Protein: CASRLGWDTEAFF.

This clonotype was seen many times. This CDR3 is CASSESAAGDTYEQYF. CDR3 bases: TGTGCCAGCAGTGAATCCGCGGCAGGTGATACCTACGAGCAGTACTTC. The V and J genes are TRBV6-1 and TRBJ2-7; the D is unclear. V lost 2 bases, J lost 2 bases, and 16 bases lay in between. The V gene's germline CDR1 is MNHNS and CDR2 SASEGT. CDR3 length equals 16 residues.

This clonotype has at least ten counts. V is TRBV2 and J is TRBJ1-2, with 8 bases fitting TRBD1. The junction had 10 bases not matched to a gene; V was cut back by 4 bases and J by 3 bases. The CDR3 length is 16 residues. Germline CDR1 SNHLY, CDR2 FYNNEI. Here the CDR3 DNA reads TGTGCCAGCAGTGTGGAAAGGGACAGGCGGTACTATGGCTACACCTTC. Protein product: CASSVERDRRYYGYTF.

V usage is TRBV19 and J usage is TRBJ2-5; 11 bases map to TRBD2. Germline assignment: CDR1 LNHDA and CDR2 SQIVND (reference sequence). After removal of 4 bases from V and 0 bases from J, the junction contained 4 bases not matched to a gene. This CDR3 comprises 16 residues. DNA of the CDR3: TGTGCCAGTAGTAGAAAACTAGCGGGGGACCAAGAGACCCAGTACTTC. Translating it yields CASSRKLAGDQETQYF.

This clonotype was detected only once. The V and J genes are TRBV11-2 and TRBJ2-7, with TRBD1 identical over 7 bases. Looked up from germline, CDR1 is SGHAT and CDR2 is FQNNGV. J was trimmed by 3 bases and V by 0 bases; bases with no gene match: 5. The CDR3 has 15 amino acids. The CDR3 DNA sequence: TGTGCCAGCAGCTTAGATCGCACAGGGGTCTACGAGCAGTACTTC. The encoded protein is CASSLDRTGVYEQYF.

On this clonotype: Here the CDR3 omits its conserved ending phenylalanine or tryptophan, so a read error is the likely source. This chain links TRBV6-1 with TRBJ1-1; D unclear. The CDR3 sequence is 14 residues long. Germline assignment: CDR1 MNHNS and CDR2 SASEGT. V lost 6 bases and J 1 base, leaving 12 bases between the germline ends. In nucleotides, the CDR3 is TGTGCCAGCAGCCCCCCCGGAGGGAACACTGAAGCTTTCCTT. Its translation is CASSPPGGNTEAFL.

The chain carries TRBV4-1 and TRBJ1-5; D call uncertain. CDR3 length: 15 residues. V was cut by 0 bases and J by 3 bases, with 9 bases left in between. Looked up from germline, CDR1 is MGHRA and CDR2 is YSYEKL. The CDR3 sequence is CASSQDLVDNQPQHF. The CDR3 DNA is TGCGCCAGCAGCCAAGATTTGGTGGACAATCAGCCCCAGCATTTT.

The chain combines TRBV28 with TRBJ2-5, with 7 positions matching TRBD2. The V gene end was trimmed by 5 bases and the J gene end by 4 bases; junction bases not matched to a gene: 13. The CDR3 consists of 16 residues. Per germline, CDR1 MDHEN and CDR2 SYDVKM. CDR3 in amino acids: CASSPDVSGAGETQYF. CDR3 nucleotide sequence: TGTGCCAGCAGTCCCGACGTGAGCGGGGCTGGAGAGACCCAGTACTTC. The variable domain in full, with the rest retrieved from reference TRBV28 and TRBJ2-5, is DVKVTQSSRYLVKRTGEKVFLECVQDMDHENMFWYRQDPGLGLRLIYFSYDVKMKEKGDIPEGYSVSREKKERFSLILESASTNQTSMYLCASSPDVSGAGETQYFGPGTRLLVL.

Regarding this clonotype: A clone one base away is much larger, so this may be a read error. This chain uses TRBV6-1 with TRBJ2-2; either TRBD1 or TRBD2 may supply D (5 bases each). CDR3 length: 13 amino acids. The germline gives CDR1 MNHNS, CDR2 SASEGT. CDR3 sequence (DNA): TGTGCCAGCAGTGTGCAGGGAATCGGGAAGCTGTTTTTT. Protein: CASSVQGIGKLFF.

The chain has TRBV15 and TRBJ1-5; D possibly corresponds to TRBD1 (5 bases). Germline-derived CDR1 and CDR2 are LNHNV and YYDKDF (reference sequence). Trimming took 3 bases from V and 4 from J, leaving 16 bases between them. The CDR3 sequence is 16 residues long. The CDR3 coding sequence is TGTGCCACCAGCAGGGGGGAACGGTCGTGGAATCAGCCCCAGCATTTT. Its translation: CATSRGERSWNQPQHF.

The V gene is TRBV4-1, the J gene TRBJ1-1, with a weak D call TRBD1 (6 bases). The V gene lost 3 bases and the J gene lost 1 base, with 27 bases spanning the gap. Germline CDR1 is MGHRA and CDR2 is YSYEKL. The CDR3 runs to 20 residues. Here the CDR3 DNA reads TGCGCCAGCAGCCATATAGTAGGCCGCGGGGGCGTTCAAGAGAACACTGAAGCTTTCTTT. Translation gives CASSHIVGRGGVQENTEAFF.

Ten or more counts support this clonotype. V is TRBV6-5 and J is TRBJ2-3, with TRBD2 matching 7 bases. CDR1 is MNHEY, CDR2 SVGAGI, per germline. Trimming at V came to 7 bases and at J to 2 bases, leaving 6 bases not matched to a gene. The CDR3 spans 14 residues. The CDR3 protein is CASTLLADTDTQYF. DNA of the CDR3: TGTGCCAGCACCCTCCTAGCGGACACAGATACGCAGTATTTT.

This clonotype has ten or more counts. The DNA of the CDR3 is TGTGCCAGCAGTCAAACAGTGGACACTGAAGCTTTCTTT. Translation gives CASSQTVDTEAFF. The rearrangement links TRBV12-3 or TRBV12-4 to TRBJ1-1; D is ambiguous. V gave up 5 bases and J gave up 3 bases, with 10 bases separating them. The CDR3 spans 13 residues.